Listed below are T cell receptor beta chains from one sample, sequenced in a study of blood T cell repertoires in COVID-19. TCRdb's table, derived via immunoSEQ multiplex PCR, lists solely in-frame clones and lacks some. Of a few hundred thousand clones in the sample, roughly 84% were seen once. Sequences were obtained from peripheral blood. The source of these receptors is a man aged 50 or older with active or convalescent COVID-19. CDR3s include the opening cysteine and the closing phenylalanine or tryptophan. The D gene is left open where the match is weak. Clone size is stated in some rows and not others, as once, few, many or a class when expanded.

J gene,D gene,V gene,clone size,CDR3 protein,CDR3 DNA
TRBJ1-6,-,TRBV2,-,CASRERVINSPLHF,TGTGCCAGCAGGGAGAGGGTGATTAATTCACCCCTCCACTTT
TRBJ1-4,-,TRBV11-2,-,CASSLGYRENEKLFF,TGTGCCAGCAGCCTCGGCTACAGGGAGAATGAAAAACTGTTTTTT
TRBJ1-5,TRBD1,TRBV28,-,CASSLKGAKPQHF,TGTGCCAGCAGTTTAAAGGGGGCCAAGCCCCAGCATTTT
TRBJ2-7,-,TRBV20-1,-,CSASGRRSSYEQYF,TGCAGTGCTAGTGGTCGGAGGAGCTCCTACGAGCAGTACTTC
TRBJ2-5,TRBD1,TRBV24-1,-,CATSDTRGRAETQYF,TGTGCCACCAGTGACACCAGGGGGCGCGCAGAGACCCAGTACTTC
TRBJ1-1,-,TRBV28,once,CASSNSGGGNTEAFF,TGTGCCAGCAGTAACTCTGGGGGGGGGAACACTGAAGCTTTCTTT
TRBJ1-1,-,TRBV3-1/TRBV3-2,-,CASSQFAGGDTEAFF,TGTGCCAGCAGCCAATTCGCGGGCGGGGACACTGAAGCTTTCTTT
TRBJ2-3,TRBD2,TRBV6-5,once,CASSPSGGITTQYF,TGTGCCAGCTCCCCTAGCGGGGGGATCACTACGCAGTATTTT
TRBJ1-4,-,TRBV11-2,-,CASSHVQGNEKLFF,TGTGCCAGCAGCCACGTACAGGGAAATGAAAAACTGTTTTTT
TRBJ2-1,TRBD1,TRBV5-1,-,CASSPTGDNEQFF,TGCGCCAGCAGCCCGACAGGGGACAATGAGCAGTTCTTC
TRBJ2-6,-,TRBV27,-,CASSFKASGANVLTF,TGTGCCAGCAGTTTCAAAGCCTCTGGGGCCAACGTCCTGACTTTC
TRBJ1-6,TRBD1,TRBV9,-,CASSTGQGGNSPLHF,TGTGCCAGCAGCACCGGACAGGGAGGGAATTCACCCCTCCACTTT
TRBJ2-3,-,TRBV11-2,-,CASSLQTDTQYF,TGTGCCAGCAGCTTACAGACAGATACGCAGTATTTT
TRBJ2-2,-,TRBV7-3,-,CASSSTGANTGELFF,TGTGCCAGCAGCTCTACGGGAGCGAACACCGGGGAGCTGTTTTTT
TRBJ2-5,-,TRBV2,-,CASSERRGQETQYF,TGTGCCAGCAGTGAACGTCGGGGGCAAGAGACCCAGTACTTC
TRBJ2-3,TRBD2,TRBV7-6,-,CASSLEAGGDTQYF,TGTGCCAGCAGCTTGGAAGCGGGGGGAGATACGCAGTATTTT
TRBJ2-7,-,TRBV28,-,CASRPSSEYEQYF,TGTGCCAGCAGGCCCTCTTCGGAGTACGAGCAGTACTTC
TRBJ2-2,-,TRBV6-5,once,CASRRRAGGELFF,TGTGCCAGCAGACGAAGAGCGGGCGGGGAGCTGTTTTTT
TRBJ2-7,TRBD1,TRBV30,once,CAWSTGTGNYEQYF,TGTGCCTGGAGTACCGGGACAGGAAACTACGAGCAGTACTTC
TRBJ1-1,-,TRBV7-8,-,CASSLENRKAFF,TGTGCCAGCAGCTTAGAGAACAGAAAAGCTTTCTTT
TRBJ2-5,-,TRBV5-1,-,CASSLGGGSETQYF,TGCGCCAGCAGCTTGGGAGGTGGGTCGGAGACCCAGTACTTC
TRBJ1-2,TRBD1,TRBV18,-,CASSPRITGGQDGYTF,TGTGCCAGCTCACCCCGGATAACAGGGGGCCAGGATGGCTACACCTTC
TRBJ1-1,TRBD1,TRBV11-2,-,CASSPAGTVNTEAFF,TGTGCCAGCAGTCCAGCCGGGACAGTCAACACTGAAGCTTTCTTT
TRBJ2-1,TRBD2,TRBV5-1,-,CASSPGTSGRVDEQFF,TGCGCCAGCAGCCCAGGGACTAGCGGGAGGGTAGATGAGCAGTTCTTC
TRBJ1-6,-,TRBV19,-,CASSQPGEGSPLHF,TGTGCCAGTAGTCAGCCGGGCGAGGGATCACCCCTCCACTTT
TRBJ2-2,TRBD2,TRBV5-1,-,CASSLFGGGDTGELFF,TGCGCCAGCAGCTTGTTCGGGGGAGGGGACACCGGGGAGCTGTTTTTT
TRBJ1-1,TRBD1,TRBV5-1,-,CASSLRTGVAGPEAFF,TGCGCCAGCAGCTTGCGGACAGGGGTCGCAGGACCTGAAGCTTTCTTT
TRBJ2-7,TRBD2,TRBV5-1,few,CASSSGLAGREQYF,TGCGCCAGCAGCTCGGGACTAGCGGGGCGGGAGCAGTACTTC
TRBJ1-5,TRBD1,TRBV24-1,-,CATSDPEGGTGNQPQHF,TGTGCCACCAGTGATCCCGAAGGGGGCACGGGCAATCAGCCCCAGCATTTT